Presented here are 14 T cell receptor beta chains from one specimen sequenced in a study of CD8 T cells in Susac syndrome. Random hexamers were used to reverse transcribe the RNA input (about 0.45 to 1 ug). MiXCR was run by TCRdb on the immunoSEQ multiplex PCR reads, yielding one entry per CDR3 protein. Here the sample spans 100,000 to 150,000 distinct CDR3 sequences, around 94% being singletons. The specimen was CD4+ T cells from PBMCs. These receptor sequences come from a human donor in good health.

This clonotype was seen a single time. This chain links TRBV4-2 with TRBJ2-7, with 7 bases that match TRBD2. After removal of 0 bases from V and 2 bases from J, the junction contained 7 bases not matched to a gene. The V gene's germline CDR1 is LGHNA and CDR2 YNFKEQ. This CDR3 spans 16 amino acids. CDR3 nucleotides: TGTGCCAGCAGCCAAGATTGGTCTAGCGGAACCTACGAGCAGTACTTC. The encoded protein is CASSQDWSSGTYEQYF.

The genes are TRBV20-1 and TRBJ1-5; D perhaps matches TRBD1 (5 bases). Deletions cut 5 bases from V and 0 bases from J, with 11 bases between. CDR1 and CDR2 from the germline V gene are DFQATT and SNEGSKA (reference sequence). The length of the CDR3 is 14 residues. Here the CDR3 reads CSAYGGSSNQPQHF. DNA for the CDR3: TGCAGTGCTTACGGGGGTTCTAGCAATCAGCCCCAGCATTTT.

The chain has TRBV7-2 and TRBJ2-7; D may be TRBD1 (6 bases). V shed 4 bases and J shed 5 bases, with 9 bases lying between them. This CDR3 region has 12 residues. CDR1 is SGHTA, CDR2 FQGNSA, per germline. The CDR3 sequence: CASSYGQNEQYF. The CDR3 nucleotides are TGTGCCAGCAGCTACGGACAGAACGAGCAGTACTTC.

The rearrangement uses TRBV20-1 and TRBJ2-7; D unresolved. Germline V gene data show CDR1 as DFQATT and CDR2 as SNEGSKA (reference sequence). The V gene lost 3 bases and the J gene lost 0 bases, with 3 bases spanning the gap. The CDR3 is made up of 11 amino acids. CDR3 amino acids: CSARVSYEQYF. CDR3 coding DNA: TGCAGTGCTAGGGTCTCCTACGAGCAGTACTTC.

V is TRBV18 and J is TRBJ2-4; a weak D match, TRBD2 (5 bases). The germline CDR1 and CDR2 sequences are KGHSH and LQKENI. Trimming shortened V by 2 bases and J by 0 bases, and 17 bases separated the two germline ends. CDR3 size: 18 residues. The CDR3 coding sequence is TGTGCCAGCTCACCATTCGACGGCGGGTTCGGAGCCAAAAACATTCAGTACTTC. It is translated as CASSPFDGGFGAKNIQYF.

The rearrangement joins TRBV7-2 to TRBJ2-7, with D perhaps matching TRBD2 (7 bases). The CDR3 runs 17 residues. CDR1 SGHTA and CDR2 FQGNSA come from the germline V gene. The V gene lost 2 bases and the J gene lost 1 base, with 18 bases spanning the gap. Here the CDR3 DNA reads TGTGCCAGCAGCTTAAAAATGGGGGGCGGGGGATCCTACGAGCAGTACTTC. Residues: CASSLKMGGGGSYEQYF.

J is TRBJ2-7 and V is TRBV18; TRBD1 agrees at 8 bases. Germline V gene data show CDR1 as KGHSH and CDR2 as LQKENI. J lost 3 bases, V lost 6 bases, and 7 bases had no gene match. The CDR3 totals 14 residues. CDR3 bases: TGTGCCAGCTCGCCGGGACAGGAGTTCTACGAGCAGTACTTC. Protein product: CASSPGQEFYEQYF.

The chain couples TRBV4-1 to TRBJ2-4; D not resolved. This CDR3 region has 15 residues. Deletions cut 0 bases from V and 1 base from J, with 7 bases between. CDR1 is MGHRA, CDR2 YSYEKL, per germline. CDR3 nucleotides: TGCGCCAGCAGCCAAGATGGGGTGGCCAAAAACATTCAGTACTTC. This translates into CASSQDGVAKNIQYF.

The chain joins TRBV18 to TRBJ2-3; D is perhaps TRBD2 (6 bases). The CDR3 has 15 amino acids. V was clipped by 3 bases and J by 2 bases, with 12 bases between them. In germline, CDR1 is KGHSH, CDR2 LQKENI. The CDR3 is CASSPQGGNTDTQYF. In DNA, the CDR3 is TGTGCCAGCTCACCTCAGGGCGGGAACACAGATACGCAGTATTTT.

The gene calls are TRBV28 and TRBJ2-7; TRBD1 aligns across 8 bases. After removal of 4 bases from V and 0 bases from J, the junction contained 5 bases not matched to a gene. CDR3 size: 15 residues. In germline, CDR1 is MDHEN, CDR2 SYDVKM. The CDR3 spells CASSSGTGTSYEQYF. The CDR3 nucleotides are TGTGCCAGCAGTTCCGGGACAGGTACCTCCTACGAGCAGTACTTC. Based on the CDR3 plus reference TRBV28 and TRBJ2-7, the full variable domain is DVKVTQSSRYLVKRTGEKVFLECVQDMDHENMFWYRQDPGLGLRLIYFSYDVKMKEKGDIPEGYSVSREKKERFSLILESASTNQTSMYLCASSSGTGTSYEQYFGPGTRLTVT.

This clonotype was observed a single time. The chain links TRBV7-6 to TRBJ1-3, with a tentative D call TRBD1 (6 bases). V was cut by 5 bases and J by 4 bases, with 18 bases left in between. The CDR3 length is 16 residues. From germline, CDR1 is SGHVS and CDR2 FNYEAQ. The CDR3 loop is CASSPGPQGRGNTIYF. The DNA of the CDR3 is TGTGCCAGCAGCCCCGGTCCTCAGGGGCGGGGAAACACCATATATTTT.

The chain couples TRBV6-2 or TRBV6-3 to TRBJ2-7, with D unresolved. Germline V gives CDR1 MNHEY, CDR2 SVGEGT. V was trimmed by 3 bases and J by 7 bases, leaving 16 bases between them. This CDR3 region has 14 residues. The CDR3 nucleotides are TGTGCCAGCAGTTATCTCAGGACCCCTAGGGAGCAGTACTTC. Translating gives CASSYLRTPREQYF.

This chain links TRBV5-8 with TRBJ2-5; 9 bases map to TRBD2. The CDR3 extends over 13 amino acids. The germline CDR1 and CDR2 sequences are SGHTS and YDEGEE. V lost 5 bases and J lost 3; bases outside the gene matches: 2. The CDR3 spells CASSSGSEETQYF. The CDR3 DNA sequence: TGTGCCAGCAGTAGCGGGAGTGAAGAGACCCAGTACTTC.

This chain joins TRBV5-6 and TRBJ2-7; no definite D call. The CDR3 has 14 amino acids. V was clipped by 2 bases and J by 0 bases, with 9 bases between them. Looked up from germline, CDR1 is SGHDT and CDR2 is YYEEEE. DNA of the CDR3: TGTGCCAGCAGCTTCGGCAGGAGCTCCTACGAGCAGTACTTC. It specifies CASSFGRSSYEQYF.